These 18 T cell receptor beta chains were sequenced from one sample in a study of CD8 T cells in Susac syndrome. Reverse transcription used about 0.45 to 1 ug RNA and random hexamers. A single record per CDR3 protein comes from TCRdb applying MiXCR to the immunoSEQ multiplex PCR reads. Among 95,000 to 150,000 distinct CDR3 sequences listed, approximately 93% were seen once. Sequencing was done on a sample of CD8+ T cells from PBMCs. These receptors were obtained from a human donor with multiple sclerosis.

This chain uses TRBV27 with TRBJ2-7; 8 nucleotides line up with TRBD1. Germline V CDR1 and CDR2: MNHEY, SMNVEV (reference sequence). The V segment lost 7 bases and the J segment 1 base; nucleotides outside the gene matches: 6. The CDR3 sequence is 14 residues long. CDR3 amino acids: CASTPDRGSYEQYV. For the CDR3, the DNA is TGTGCCAGCACACCCGACAGGGGATCCTACGAGCAGTACGTC.

CDR3 coding DNA: TGTGCCAGCAGCGTAGGATCCGGGGGAATGTACGAGCAGTACTTC. Translated: CASSVGSGGMYEQYF. The chain recombines TRBV9 with TRBJ2-7; weak D call: TRBD2 (6 bases). Germline lookup yields CDR1 SGDLS and CDR2 YYNGEE. The CDR3 runs to 15 residues. The V gene lost 0 bases and the J gene lost 4 bases, with 14 bases spanning the gap.

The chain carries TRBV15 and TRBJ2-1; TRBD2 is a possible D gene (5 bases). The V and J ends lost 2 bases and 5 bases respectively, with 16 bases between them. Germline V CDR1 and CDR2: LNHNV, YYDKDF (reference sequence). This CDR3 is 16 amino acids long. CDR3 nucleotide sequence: TGTGCCACCAGCAGACCCACTAGGGATTTCCACAATGAGCAGTTCTTC. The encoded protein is CATSRPTRDFHNEQFF.

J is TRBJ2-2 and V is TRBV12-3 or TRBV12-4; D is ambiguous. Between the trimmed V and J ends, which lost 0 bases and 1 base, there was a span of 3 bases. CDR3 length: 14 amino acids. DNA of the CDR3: TGTGCCAGCAGTTTAGCAGGGAACACCGGGGAGCTGTTTTTT. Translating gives CASSLAGNTGELFF.

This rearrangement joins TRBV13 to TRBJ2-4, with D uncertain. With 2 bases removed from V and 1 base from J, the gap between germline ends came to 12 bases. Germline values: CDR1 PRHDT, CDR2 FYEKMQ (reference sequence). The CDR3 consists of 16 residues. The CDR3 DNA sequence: TGTGCCAGCAGCTTATCGGGCCGACGGGCCAAAAACATTCAGTACTTC. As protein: CASSLSGRRAKNIQYF.

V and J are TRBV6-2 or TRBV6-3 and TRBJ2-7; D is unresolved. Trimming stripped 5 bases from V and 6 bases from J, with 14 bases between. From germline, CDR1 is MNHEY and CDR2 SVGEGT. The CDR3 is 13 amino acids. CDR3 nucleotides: TGTGCCAGCAGTGTTTCCGCTTTCGGCGAGCAGTACTTC. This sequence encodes CASSVSAFGEQYF.

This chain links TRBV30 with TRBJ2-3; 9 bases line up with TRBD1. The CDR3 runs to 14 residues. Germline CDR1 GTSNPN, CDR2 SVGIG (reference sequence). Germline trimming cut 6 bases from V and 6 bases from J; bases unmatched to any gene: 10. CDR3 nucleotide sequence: TGTGCCTGCCTACAGGGGGCCGGGTACGATACGCAGTATTTT. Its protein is CACLQGAGYDTQYF.

The CDR3 DNA follows: TGTGCCAGCAGCAAAATTCAGGGAAGCGAGCAGTACGTC. It specifies CASSKIQGSEQYV. The chain couples TRBV7-6 to TRBJ2-7, with a possible D match to TRBD1 (5 bases). Germline V gives CDR1 SGHVS, CDR2 FNYEAQ. Trimming removed 5 bases at V and 6 bases at J, with 14 bases between. This CDR3 spans 13 amino acids.

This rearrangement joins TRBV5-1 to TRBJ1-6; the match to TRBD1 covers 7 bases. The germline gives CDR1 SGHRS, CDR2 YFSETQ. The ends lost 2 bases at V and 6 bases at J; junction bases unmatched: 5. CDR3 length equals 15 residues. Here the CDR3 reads CASSLNRGGNSPLHF. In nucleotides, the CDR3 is TGCGCCAGCAGCTTAAACAGGGGAGGTAATTCACCCCTCCACTTT.

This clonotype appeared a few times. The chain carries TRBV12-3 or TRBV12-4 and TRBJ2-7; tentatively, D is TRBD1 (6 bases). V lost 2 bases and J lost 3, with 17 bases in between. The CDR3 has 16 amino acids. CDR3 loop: CASSLYRTATFYEQYF. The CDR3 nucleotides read TGTGCCAGCAGTTTATATCGGACAGCAACGTTCTACGAGCAGTACTTC.

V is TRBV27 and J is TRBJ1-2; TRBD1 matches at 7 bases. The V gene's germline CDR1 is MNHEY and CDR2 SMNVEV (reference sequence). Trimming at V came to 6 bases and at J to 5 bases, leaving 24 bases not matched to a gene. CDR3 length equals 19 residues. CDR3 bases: TGTGCCAGCAGGCCAGGGGGGGCATTTGGGGTTTACGGACCTTATGGCTACACCTTC. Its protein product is CASRPGGAFGVYGPYGYTF.

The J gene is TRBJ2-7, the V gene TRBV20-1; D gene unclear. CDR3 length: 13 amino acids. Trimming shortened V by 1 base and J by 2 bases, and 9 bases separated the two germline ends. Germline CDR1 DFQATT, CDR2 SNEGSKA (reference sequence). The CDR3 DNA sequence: TGCAGTGCTAGAGTGGGCCTGGCCTACGAGCAGTACTTC. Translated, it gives CSARVGLAYEQYF.

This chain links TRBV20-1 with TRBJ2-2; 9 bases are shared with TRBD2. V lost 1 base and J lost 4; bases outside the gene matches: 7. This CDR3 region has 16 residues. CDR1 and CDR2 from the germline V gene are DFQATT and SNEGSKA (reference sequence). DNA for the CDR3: TGCAGTGCTAGAGTAGGAGCGGGAGGAATCACCGGGGAGCTGTTTTTT. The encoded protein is CSARVGAGGITGELFF.

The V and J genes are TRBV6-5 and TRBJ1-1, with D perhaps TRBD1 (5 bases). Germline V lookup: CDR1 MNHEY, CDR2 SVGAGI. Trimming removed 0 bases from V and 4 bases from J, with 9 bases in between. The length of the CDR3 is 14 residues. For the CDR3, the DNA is TGTGCCAGCAGTTACTCGGCGGGGGGCACTGAAGCTTTCTTT. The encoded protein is CASSYSAGGTEAFF.

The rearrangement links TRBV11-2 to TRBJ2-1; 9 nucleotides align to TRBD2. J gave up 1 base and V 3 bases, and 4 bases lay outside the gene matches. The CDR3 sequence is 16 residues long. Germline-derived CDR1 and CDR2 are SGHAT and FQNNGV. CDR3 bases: TGTGCCAGCAGCTTTGGTAGCGGGGGTTCCTACAATGAGCAGTTCTTC. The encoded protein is CASSFGSGGSYNEQFF. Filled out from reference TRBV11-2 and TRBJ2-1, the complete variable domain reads EAGVAQSPRYKIIEKRQSVAFWCNPISGHATLYWYQQILGQGPKLLIQFQNNGVVDDSQLPKDRFSAERLKGVDSTLKIQPAKLEDSAVYLCASSFGSGGSYNEQFFGPGTRLTVL.

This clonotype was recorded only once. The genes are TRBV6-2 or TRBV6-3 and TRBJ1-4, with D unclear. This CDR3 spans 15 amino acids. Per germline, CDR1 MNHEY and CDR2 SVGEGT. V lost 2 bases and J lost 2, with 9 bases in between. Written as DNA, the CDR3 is TGTGCCAGCAGTTACCAGGAGGCCACTAATGAAAAACTGTTTTTT. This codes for CASSYQEATNEKLFF.

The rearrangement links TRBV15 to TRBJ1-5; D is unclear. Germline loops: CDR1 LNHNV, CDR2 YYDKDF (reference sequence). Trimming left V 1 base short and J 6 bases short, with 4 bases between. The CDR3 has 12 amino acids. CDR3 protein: CATSRGGQPQHF. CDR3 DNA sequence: TGTGCCACCAGCAGAGGTGGTCAGCCCCAGCATTTT.

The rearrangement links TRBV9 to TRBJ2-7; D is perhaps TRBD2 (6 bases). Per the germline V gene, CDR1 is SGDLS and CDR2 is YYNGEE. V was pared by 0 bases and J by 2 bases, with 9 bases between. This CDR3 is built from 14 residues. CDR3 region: CASSVDRTTYEQYF. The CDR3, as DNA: TGTGCCAGCAGCGTAGACAGGACTACCTACGAGCAGTACTTC. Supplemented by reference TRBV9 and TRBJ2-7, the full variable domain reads DSGVTQTPKHLITATGQRVTLRCSPRSGDLSVYWYQQSLDQGLQFLIQYYNGEERAKGNILERFSAQQFPDLHSELNLSSLELGDSALYFCASSVDRTTYEQYFGPGTRLTVT.